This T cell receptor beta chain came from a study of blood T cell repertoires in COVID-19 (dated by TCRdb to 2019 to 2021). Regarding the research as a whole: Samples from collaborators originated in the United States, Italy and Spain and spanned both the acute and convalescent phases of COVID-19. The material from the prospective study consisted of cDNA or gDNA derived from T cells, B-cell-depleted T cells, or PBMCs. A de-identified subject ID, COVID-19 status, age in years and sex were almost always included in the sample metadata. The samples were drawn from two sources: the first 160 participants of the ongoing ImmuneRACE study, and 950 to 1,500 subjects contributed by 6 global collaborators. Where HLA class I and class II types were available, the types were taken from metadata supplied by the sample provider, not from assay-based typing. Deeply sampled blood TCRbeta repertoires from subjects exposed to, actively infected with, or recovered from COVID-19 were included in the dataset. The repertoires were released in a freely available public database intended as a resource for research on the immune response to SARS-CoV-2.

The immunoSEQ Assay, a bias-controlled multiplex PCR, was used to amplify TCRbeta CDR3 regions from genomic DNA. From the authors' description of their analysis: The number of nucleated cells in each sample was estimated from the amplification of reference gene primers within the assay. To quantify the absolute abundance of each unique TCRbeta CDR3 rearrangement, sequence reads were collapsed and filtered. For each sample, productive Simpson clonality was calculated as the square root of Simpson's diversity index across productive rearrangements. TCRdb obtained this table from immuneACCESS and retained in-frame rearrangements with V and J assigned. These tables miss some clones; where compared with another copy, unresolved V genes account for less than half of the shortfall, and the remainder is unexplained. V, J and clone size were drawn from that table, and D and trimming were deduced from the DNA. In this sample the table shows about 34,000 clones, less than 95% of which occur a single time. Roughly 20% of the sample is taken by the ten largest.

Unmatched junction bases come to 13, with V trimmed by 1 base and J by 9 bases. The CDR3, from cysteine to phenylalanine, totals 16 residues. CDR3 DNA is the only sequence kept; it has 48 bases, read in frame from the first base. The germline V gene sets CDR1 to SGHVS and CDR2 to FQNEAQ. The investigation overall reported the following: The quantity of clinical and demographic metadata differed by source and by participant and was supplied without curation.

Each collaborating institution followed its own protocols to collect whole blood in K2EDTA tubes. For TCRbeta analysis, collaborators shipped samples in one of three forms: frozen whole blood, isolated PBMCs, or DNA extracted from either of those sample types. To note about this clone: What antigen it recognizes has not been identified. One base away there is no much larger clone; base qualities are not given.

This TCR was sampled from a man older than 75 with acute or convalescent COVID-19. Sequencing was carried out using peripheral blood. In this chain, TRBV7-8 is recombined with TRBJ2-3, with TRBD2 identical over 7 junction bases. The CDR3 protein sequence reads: CASSLGSGASPQTQYF. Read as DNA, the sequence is TGTGCCAGCAGCTTAGGCAGCGGGGCCTCCCCACAAACGCAGTATTTT.